This is a list of T cell receptor beta chains from one sample in a study of blood T cells in healthy people across ages. TCRdb processed the 5' RACE reads anew with MiXCR; each CDR3 protein has one entry. The data contain approximately 1.5 million distinct CDR3 sequences, roughly 30% of them singletons. The specimen was blood. All receptors derive from a woman aged 30 to 39 in good health. The CDR3 runs from the conserved cysteine through the conserved F or W. Clone size is given for some rows only: seen once, a few or many times, or a class if the clone is expanded.

j_call clone_size v_call cdr3_aa
TRBJ2-5 - TRBV9 CASSESGGPEMETRYF
TRBJ1-1 - TRBV5-1 CASSLAYGSEAFF
TRBJ1-4 - TRBV6-2/TRBV6-3 CASSYRLAGRVEKLFF
TRBJ2-1 - TRBV2 CASSDRFSYNEQFF
TRBJ2-1 - TRBV30 CAWSGAGGEQFF
TRBJ2-1 - TRBV7-3 CASSATGTYNEQFF
TRBJ1-4 - TRBV25-1 CASSDTVNEKLFF
TRBJ2-1 many TRBV4-1 CASSGLAGINEQFF
TRBJ2-7 few TRBV12-3/TRBV12-4 CASSWTSGRPSEQYF
TRBJ1-1 - TRBV10-3 CAIRHPRATEAFF
TRBJ1-2 - TRBV11-2 CASSLDVAGAGYTF
TRBJ2-1 - TRBV7-9 CASSFRRAGDCNEQFF
TRBJ1-5 - TRBV20-1 CSARDWTASGQPQHF
TRBJ2-2 - TRBV9 CASSVRVTGELFF
TRBJ2-7 many TRBV27 CASSFGQGDEQYF
TRBJ2-7 - TRBV7-2 CASSPPRLYEQYF
TRBJ2-1 many TRBV9 CASSVDPLAGYEQFF
TRBJ2-7 - TRBV9 CASSVGVDNCEQYF
TRBJ1-6 once TRBV2 CASTEGGALNSPLHF
TRBJ2-7 - TRBV5-5 CASSLDLSVQYF
TRBJ2-1 many TRBV29-1 CSVEVGEQFF
TRBJ2-7 - TRBV20-1 CSARPLTSGRVGQYF
TRBJ2-7 - TRBV20-1 CSAPSLAGGFYEQYF
TRBJ1-5 - TRBV10-3 CAIRDRSNQPQHF
- few TRBV6-1 CASSEQGANEQYF
TRBJ1-1 - TRBV20-1 CSARPPGTVTGEAFF
TRBJ2-3 - TRBV2 CASAGLAVTSTDTQYF
TRBJ2-5 - TRBV20-1 CSAVTIETQYF
TRBJ2-1 - TRBV7-9 CASSLGAGVNNEQFF
TRBJ2-7 few TRBV7-8 CASSLALSVLDSTFYEQYF
TRBJ2-7 few TRBV21-1 CASSNETSQFYEQYF
TRBJ1-1 - TRBV7-9 CASSSRGREGTEAFF
TRBJ2-3 few TRBV4-1 CASSQGSKGWRITDTQYF
TRBJ2-5 many TRBV4-1 CASSQERTSGGTQYF
TRBJ1-2 - TRBV21-1 CASPQTGPYGYTF
TRBJ2-1 - TRBV6-5 CASSYRTGQGSASSYNEQFF
TRBJ2-3 few TRBV29-1 CSVWTASTDTQYF
TRBJ2-5 - TRBV5-1 CASSLARTAGVEETQYF
TRBJ2-1 many TRBV20-1 CSARSPNNEQFF
TRBJ2-3 - TRBV4-1 CASSQELAGWGTDTQYF
TRBJ1-1 many TRBV7-8 CASSRVNTEAFF
TRBJ1-2 - TRBV4-1 CASSQGDEGAMGYTF
TRBJ2-1 - TRBV29-1 CSVFGDDSYNEQFF
TRBJ1-2 once TRBV3-1 CASSRVDLNRGYTF
TRBJ2-3 - TRBV9 CASSVAGRPTSTDTQYF
TRBJ2-5 few TRBV10-3 CAISGPLQGSQETQYF